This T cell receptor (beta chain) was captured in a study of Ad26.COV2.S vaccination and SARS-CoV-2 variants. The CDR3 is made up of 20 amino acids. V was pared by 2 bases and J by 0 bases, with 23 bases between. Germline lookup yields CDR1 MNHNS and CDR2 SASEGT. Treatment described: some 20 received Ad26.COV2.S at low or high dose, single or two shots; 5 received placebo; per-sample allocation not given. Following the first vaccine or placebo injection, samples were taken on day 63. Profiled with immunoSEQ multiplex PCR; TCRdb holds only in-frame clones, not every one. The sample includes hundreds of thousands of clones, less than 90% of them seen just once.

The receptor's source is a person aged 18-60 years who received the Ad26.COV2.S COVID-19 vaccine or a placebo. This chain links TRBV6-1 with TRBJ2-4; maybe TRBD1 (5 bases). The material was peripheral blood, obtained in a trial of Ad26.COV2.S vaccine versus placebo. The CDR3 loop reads CASSESRQTIDSRAKNIQYF. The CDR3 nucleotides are TGTGCCAGCAGTGAAAGTCGGCAGACCATAGACAGTCGAGCCAAAAACATTCAGTACTTC.